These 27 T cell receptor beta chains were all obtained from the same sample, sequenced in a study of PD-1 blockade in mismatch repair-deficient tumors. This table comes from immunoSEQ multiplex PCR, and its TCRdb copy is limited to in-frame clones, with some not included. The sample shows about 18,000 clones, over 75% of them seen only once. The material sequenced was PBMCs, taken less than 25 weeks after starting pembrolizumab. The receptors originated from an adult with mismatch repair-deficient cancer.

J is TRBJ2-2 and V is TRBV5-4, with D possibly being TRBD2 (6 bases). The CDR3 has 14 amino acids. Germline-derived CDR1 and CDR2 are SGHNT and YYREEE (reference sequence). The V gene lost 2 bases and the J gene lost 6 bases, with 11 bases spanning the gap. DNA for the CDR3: TGTGCCAGCAGCTTTTCTAGCGTCCCCGGGGAGCTGTTTTTT. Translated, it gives CASSFSSVPGELFF.

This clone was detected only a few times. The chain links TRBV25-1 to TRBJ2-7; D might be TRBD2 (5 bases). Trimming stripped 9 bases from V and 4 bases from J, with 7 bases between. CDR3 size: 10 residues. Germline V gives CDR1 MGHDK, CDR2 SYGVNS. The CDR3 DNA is TGTGCCAGGGACTTGTACGAGCAGTACTTC. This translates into CARDLYEQYF.

The CDR3 DNA sequence: TGTGCCAGCAGCTTAGAGGGTAGGAGGCAAGAGACCCAGTACTTC. It yields the protein CASSLEGRRQETQYF. The chain is built from TRBV7-6 and TRBJ2-5; weak D call: TRBD2 (5 bases). The CDR3 totals 15 residues. The germline gives CDR1 SGHVS, CDR2 FNYEAQ. Trimming removed 1 base from V and 2 bases from J, with 11 bases in between.

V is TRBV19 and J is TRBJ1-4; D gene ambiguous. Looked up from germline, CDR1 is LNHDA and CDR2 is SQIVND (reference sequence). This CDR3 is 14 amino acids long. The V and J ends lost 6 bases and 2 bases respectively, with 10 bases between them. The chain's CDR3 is CASSFTGTNEKLFF. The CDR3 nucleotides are TGTGCCAGTAGCTTCACGGGTACTAATGAAAAACTGTTTTTT. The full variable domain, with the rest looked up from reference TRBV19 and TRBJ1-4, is DGGITQSPKYLFRKEGQNVTLSCEQNLNHDAMYWYRQDPGQGLRLIYYSQIVNDFQKGDIAEGYSVSREKKESFPLTVTSAQKNPTAFYLCASSFTGTNEKLFFGSGTQLSVL.

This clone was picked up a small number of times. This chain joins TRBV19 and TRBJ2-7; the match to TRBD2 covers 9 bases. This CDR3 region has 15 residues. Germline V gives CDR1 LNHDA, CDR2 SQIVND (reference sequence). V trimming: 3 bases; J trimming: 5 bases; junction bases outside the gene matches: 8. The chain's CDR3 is CASSIKASGMNEQYF. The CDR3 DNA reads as TGTGCCAGTAGTATTAAGGCTAGCGGGATGAACGAGCAGTACTTC.

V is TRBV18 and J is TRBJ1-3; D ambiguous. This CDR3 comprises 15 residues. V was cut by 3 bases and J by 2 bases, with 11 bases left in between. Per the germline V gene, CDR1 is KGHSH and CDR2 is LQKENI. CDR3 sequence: CASSPSMSAGNTIYF. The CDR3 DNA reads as TGTGCCAGCTCACCCTCAATGTCAGCTGGAAACACCATATATTTT.

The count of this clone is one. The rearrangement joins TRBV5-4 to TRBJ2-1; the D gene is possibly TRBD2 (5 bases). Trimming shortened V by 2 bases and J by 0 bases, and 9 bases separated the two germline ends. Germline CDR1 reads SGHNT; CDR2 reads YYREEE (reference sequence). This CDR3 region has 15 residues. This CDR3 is CASSFSGSSYNEQFF. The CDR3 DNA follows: TGTGCCAGCAGCTTCTCGGGGAGCTCCTACAATGAGCAGTTCTTC.

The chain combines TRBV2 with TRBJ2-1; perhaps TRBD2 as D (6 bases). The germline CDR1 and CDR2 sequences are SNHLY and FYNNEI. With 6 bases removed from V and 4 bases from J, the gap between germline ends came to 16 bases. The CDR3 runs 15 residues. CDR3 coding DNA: TGTGCCAGCAGCCGTTATTACCGGGAGTACAATGAGCAGTTCTTC. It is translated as CASSRYYREYNEQFF.

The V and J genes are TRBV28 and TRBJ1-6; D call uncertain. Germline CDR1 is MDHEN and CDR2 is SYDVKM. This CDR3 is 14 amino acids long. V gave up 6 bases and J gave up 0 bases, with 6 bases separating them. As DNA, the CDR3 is TGTGCCAGCAGGATACACTCCTATAATTCACCCCTCCACTTT. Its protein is CASRIHSYNSPLHF.

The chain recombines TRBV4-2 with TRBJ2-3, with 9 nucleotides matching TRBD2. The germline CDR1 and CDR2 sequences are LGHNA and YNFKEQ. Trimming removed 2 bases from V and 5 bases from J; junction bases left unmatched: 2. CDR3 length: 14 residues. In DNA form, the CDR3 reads TGTGCCAGCAGCCAAAAGCGGGAGGTAGATACGCAGTATTTT. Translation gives CASSQKREVDTQYF.

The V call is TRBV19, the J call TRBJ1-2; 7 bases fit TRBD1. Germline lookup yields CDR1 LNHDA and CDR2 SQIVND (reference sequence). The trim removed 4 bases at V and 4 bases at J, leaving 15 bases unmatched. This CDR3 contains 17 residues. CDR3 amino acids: CASSTLGAQGGLYGYTF. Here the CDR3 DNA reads TGTGCCAGTAGTACCCTTGGGGCCCAGGGGGGACTCTATGGCTACACCTTC.

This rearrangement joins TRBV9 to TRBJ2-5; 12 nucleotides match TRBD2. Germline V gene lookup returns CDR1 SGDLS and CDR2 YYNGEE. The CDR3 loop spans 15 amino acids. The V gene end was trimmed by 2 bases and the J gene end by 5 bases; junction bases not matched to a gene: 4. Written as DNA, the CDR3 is TGTGCCAGCAGCGTTCTAGCGGGAGGGGAGGAGACCCAGTACTTC. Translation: CASSVLAGGEETQYF.

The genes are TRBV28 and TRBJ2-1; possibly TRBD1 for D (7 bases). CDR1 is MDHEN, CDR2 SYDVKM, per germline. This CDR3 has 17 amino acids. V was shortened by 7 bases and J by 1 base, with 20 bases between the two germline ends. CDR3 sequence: CASTSAGTELSYNEQFF. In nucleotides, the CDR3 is TGTGCCAGCACATCTGCGGGGACAGAGCTTTCCTACAATGAGCAGTTCTTC.

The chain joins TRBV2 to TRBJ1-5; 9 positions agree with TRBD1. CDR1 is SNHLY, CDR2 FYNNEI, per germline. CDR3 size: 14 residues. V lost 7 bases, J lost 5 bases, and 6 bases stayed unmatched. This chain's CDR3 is CASNLQGADQPQHF. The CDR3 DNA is TGTGCCAGCAACCTACAGGGGGCTGATCAGCCCCAGCATTTT.

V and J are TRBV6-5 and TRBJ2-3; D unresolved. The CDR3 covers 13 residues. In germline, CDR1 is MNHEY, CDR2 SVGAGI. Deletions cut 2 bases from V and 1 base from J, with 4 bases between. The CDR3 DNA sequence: TGTGCCAGCAGTTACCCGGGCACAGATACGCAGTATTTT. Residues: CASSYPGTDTQYF.

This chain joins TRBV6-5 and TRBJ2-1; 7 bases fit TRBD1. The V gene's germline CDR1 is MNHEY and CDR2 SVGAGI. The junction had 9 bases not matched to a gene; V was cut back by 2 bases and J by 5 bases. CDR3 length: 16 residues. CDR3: CASSYTGTEINNEQFF. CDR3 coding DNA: TGTGCCAGCAGTTACACGGGGACAGAGATCAACAATGAGCAGTTCTTC.

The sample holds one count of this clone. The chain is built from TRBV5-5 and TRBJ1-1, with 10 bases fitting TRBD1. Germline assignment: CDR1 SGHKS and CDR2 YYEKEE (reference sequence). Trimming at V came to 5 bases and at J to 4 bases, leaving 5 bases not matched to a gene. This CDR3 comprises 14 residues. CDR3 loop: CASSPRTGGTEAFF. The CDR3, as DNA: TGTGCCAGCAGTCCCAGGACAGGGGGCACTGAAGCTTTCTTT.

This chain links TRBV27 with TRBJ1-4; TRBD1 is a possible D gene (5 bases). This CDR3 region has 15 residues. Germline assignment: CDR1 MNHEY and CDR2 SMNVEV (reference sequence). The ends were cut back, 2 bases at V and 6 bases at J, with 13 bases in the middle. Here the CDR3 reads CASSLGPQGHEKLFF. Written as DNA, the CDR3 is TGTGCCAGCAGTTTAGGTCCGCAGGGTCATGAAAAACTGTTTTTT. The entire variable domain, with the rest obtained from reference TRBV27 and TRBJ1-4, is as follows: EAQVTQNPRYLITVTGKKLTVTCSQNMNHEYMSWYRQDPGLGLRQIYYSMNVEVTDKGDVPEGYKVSRKEKRNFPLILESPSPNQTSLYFCASSLGPQGHEKLFFGSGTQLSVL.

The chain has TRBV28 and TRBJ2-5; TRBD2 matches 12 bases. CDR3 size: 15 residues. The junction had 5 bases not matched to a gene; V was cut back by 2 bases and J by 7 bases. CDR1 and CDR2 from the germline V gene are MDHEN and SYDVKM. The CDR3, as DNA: TGTGCCAGCAGTTTAGCGGCTAGCGGGGGGGGGACCCAGTACTTC. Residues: CASSLAASGGGTQYF. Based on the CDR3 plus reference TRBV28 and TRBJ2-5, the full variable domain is DVKVTQSSRYLVKRTGEKVFLECVQDMDHENMFWYRQDPGLGLRLIYFSYDVKMKEKGDIPEGYSVSREKKERFSLILESASTNQTSMYLCASSLAASGGGTQYFGPGTRLLVL.

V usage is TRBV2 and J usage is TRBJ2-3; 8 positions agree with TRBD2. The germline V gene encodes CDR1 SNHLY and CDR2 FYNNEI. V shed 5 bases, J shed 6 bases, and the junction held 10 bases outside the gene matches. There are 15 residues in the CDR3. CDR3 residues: CASSQTSGLPDTQYF. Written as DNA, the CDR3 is TGTGCCAGCAGTCAAACTAGCGGCCTCCCGGATACGCAGTATTTT.

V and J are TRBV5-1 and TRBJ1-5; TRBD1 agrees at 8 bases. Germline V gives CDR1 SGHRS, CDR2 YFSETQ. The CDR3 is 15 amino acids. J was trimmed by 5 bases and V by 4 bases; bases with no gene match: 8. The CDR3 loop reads CASSIRTGSDQPQHF. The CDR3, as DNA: TGCGCCAGCAGCATCCGGACAGGGAGCGATCAGCCCCAGCATTTT.

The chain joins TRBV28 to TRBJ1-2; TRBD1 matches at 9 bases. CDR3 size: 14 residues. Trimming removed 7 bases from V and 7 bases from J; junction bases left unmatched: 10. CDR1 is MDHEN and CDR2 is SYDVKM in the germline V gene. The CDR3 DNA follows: TGTGCCAGCAAGGGGGGAACAGGGGGCAGTGGCTACACCTTC. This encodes CASKGGTGGSGYTF.

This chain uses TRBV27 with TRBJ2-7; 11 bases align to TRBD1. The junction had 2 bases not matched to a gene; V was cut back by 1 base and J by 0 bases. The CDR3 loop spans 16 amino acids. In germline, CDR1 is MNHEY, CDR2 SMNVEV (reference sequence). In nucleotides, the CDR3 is TGTGCCAGCAGTTTATGGGACAGGGGGAGCTCCTACGAGCAGTACTTC. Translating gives CASSLWDRGSSYEQYF.

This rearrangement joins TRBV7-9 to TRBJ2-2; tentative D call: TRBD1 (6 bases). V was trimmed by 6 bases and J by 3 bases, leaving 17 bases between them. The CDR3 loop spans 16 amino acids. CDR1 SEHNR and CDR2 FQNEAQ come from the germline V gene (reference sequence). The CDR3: CASSRTGFGDTGELFF. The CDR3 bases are TGTGCCAGCAGTCGCACAGGGTTTGGGGACACCGGGGAGCTGTTTTTT.

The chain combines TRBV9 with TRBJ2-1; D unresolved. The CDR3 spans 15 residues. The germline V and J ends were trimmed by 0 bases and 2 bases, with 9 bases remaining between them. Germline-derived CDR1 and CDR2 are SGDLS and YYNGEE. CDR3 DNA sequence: TGTGCCAGCAGCGTAGCCCCAGGTGCCTACAATGAGCAGTTCTTC. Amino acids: CASSVAPGAYNEQFF.

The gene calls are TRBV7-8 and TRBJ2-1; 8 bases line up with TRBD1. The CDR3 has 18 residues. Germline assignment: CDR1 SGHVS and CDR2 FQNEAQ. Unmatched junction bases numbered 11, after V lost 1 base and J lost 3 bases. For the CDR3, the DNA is TGTGCCAGCAGCTTAGGGCCCATGAGGGACAGGTACTACAATGAGCAGTTCTTC. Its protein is CASSLGPMRDRYYNEQFF.

The CDR3, as DNA: TGTGCCAGCAGTTACAGGGGAAAGCCCACAAATGAGCAGTTCTTC. It yields the protein CASSYRGKPTNEQFF. The rearrangement joins TRBV28 to TRBJ2-1; 7 bases agree with TRBD1. V lost 4 bases, J lost 7 bases, and 10 bases stayed unmatched. Germline lookup yields CDR1 MDHEN and CDR2 SYDVKM. This CDR3 region has 15 residues. Looking up the rest from reference TRBV28 and TRBJ2-1 gives the full variable domain: DVKVTQSSRYLVKRTGEKVFLECVQDMDHENMFWYRQDPGLGLRLIYFSYDVKMKEKGDIPEGYSVSREKKERFSLILESASTNQTSMYLCASSYRGKPTNEQFFGPGTRLTVL.